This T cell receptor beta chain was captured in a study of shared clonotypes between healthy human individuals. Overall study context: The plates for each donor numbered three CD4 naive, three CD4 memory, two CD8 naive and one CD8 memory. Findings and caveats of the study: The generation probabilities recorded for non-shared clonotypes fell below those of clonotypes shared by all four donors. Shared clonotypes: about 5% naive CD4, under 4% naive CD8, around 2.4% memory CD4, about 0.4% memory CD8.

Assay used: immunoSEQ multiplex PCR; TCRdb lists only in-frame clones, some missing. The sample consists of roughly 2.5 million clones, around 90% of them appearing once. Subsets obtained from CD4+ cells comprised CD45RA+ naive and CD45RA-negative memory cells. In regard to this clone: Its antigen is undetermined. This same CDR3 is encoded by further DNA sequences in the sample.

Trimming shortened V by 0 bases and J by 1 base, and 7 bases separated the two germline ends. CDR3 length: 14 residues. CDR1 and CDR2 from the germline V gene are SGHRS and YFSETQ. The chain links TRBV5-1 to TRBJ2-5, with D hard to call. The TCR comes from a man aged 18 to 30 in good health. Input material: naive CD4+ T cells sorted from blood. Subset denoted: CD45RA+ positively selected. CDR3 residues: CASSLVLLQETQYF. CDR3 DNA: TGCGCCAGCAGCTTGGTGCTGCTCCAAGAGACCCAGTACTTC.